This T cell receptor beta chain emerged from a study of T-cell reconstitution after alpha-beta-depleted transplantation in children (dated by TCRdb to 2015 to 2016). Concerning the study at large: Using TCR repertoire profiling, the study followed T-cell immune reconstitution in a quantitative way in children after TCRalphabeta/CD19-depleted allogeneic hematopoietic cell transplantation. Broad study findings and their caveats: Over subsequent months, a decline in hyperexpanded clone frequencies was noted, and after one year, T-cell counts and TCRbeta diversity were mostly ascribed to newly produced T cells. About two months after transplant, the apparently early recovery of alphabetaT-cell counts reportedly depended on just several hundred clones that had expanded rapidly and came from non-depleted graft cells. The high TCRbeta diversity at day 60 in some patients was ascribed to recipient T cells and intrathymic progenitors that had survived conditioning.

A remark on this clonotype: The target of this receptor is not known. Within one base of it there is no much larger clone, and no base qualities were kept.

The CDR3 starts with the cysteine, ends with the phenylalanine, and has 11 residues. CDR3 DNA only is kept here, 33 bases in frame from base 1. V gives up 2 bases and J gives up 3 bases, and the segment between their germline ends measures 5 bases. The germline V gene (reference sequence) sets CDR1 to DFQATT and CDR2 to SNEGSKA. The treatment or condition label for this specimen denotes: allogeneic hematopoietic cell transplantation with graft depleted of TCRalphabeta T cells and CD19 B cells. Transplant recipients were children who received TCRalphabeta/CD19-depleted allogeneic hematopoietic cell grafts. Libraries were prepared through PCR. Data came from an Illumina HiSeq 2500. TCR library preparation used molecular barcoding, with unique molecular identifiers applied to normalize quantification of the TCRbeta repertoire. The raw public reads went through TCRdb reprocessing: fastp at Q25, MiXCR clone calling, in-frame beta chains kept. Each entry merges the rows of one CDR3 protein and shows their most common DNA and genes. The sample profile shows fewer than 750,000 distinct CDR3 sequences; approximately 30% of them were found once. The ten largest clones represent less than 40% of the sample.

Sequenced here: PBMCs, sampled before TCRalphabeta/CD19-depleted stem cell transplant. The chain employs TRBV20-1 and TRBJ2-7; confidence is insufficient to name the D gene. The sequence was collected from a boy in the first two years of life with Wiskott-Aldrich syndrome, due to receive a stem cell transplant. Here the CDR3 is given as CSARSLYEQYF. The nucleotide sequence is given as TGCAGTGCTAGATCGCTCTACGAGCAGTACTTC.